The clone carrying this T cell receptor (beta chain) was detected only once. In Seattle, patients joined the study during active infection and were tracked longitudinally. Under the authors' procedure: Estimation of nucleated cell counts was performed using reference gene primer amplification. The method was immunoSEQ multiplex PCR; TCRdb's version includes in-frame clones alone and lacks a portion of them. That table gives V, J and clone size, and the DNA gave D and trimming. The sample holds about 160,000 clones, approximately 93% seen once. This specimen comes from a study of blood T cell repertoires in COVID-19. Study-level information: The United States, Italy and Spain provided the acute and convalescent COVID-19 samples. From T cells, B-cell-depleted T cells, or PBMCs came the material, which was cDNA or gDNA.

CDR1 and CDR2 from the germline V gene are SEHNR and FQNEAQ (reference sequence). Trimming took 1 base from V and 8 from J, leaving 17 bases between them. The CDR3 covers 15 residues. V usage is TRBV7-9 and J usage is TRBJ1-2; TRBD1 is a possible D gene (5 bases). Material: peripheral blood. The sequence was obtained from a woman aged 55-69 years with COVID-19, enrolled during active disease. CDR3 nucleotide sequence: TGTGCCAGCAGCTTAGTCCAGGAGGGGAAGGGAGGCTACACCTTC. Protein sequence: CASSLVQEGKGGYTF.